Reported below is one TCR beta chain. Its specific antigen is unknown. Nothing much larger sits one base from this clone, and base qualities are not available. Libraries were made using the immunoSEQ multiplex PCR assay. As for how the authors treated the data: A statistical classification framework was built for diagnosing cytomegalovirus status from the catalog of TCR beta chain sequences. TCRdb's version of the immuneACCESS table is confined to in-frame rearrangements and falls short of the full clone set. An unresolved V gene accounts for under half of the shortfall where checked; the remainder is of unknown origin. That table furnishes V, J and clone size, whereas the DNA furnished D and trimming. The sample records fewer than 200,000 clones, about 89% of which are singletons. The ten largest make up around 2.7% of the sample. Donors formed part of the validation cohort, which comprised 120 subjects and was distinct from the first cohort of over 500 subjects.

This entry comes from a study of cytomegalovirus exposure and HLA in healthy donors (dated by TCRdb to about 2017). Regarding the study in general: The 650 to 750 repertoires of the first cohort and the 95 to 150 validation repertoires were produced on the same platform, according to a later analysis. The aim of the study was to test whether cataloging public T cell receptors could identify signatures of past pathogen exposure. Besides the first cohort of approximately 710 subjects, a separate validation cohort made up of over 95 different subjects was used. High-throughput TCR immunosequencing, statistical association of individual TCRs with disease status, and machine learning were combined to predict cytomegalovirus infection status. The study at large found these results: In the study, 150 to 200 TCR beta chains were listed as associated with cytomegalovirus. In vitro tests confirmed that a few of the cytomegalovirus-associated TCR beta chains recognize cytomegalovirus antigens. Most TCR sequences were seen in very few donors, while some public TCRs were found in many individuals. A later analysis lacked HLA typing for the validation cohort, so it scored co-occurrence in that cohort across all 110 or so repertoires. Cytomegalovirus status was reported to be diagnosed by the classifier with high specificity and sensitivity in both the original and validation cohorts. It was suggested by the authors that the approach could potentially be generalized to other disease states and immunological phenotypes. In a later analysis, TCRs clustered in the first cohort were found to also tend to co-occur in the roughly 110 validation repertoires, with about 94% of cluster scores above 0.

CDR1 MDHEN and CDR2 SYDVKM are derived from the germline V gene. The cysteine opens and the phenylalanine closes a CDR3 of 15 amino acids. The read is trimmed to its CDR3 DNA, 45 bases read in frame from base 1. Germline trimming amounts to 4 bases on V and 0 bases on J, with 2 as the count of junction bases outside the gene matches. The sequence links TRBV28 to TRBJ2-4; 8 bases in between match TRBD2. This TCR came from a woman under 30 in good health and CMV-seropositive. Sequenced sample: PBMCs. This receptor carries the CDR3 CASSSGGEAKNIQYF. The nucleotide sequence is TGTGCCAGCAGTTCCGGGGGGGAAGCCAAAAACATTCAGTACTTC.